This T cell receptor beta chain was sequenced for a study of cytomegalovirus exposure and HLA in healthy donors. It was with 60 Vbeta and 13 Jbeta primers that the PCR ran. The table came from immunoSEQ multiplex PCR; TCRdb's copy has only in-frame clones and leaves some out. The repertoire includes around 190,000 clones, almost 85% of them detected once, and more than 0.4% sits in the top ten. Whole-study results and caveats: On later analysis, the bulk of CMV-associated TCR beta chains appeared to be HLA-restricted. When a later analysis compared HLA-associated TCR beta chains with equally common others, the HLA-associated chains turned out to be more clonally expanded and to have lower generation probabilities.

As concerns this clone: The target antigen is unknown.

CDR1 and CDR2 (germline): SEHNR, FQNEAQ (reference sequence). Trimming pared 6 bases from V and 1 base from J, leaving 12 bases between. The CDR3 length is 14 residues. This clonotype was obtained from a woman between 50 and 59 years old in good health and CMV-seronegative. V and J are TRBV7-9 and TRBJ1-1; D may be TRBD1 (6 bases). What was sequenced was PBMCs. The CDR3 DNA is TGTGCCAGCAGTCCCGGACAGAAGAACACTGAAGCTTTCTTT. Translation gives CASSPGQKNTEAFF.